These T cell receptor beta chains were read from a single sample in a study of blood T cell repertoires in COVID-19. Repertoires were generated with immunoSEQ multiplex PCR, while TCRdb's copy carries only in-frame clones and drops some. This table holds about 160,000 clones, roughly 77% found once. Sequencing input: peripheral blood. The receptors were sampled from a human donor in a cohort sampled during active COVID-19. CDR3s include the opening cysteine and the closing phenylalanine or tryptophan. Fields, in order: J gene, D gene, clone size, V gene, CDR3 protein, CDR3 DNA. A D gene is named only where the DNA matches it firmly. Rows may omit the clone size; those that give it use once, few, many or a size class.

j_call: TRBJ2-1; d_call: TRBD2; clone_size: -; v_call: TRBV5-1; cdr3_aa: CASSLAGLAGSEQFF; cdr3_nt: TGCGCCAGCAGCTTGGCTGGACTAGCGGGGTCTGAGCAGTTCTTC
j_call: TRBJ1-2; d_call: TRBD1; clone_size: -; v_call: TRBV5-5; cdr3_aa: CASSLDRGHGYTF; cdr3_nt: TGTGCCAGCAGCTTGGACAGGGGGCATGGCTACACCTTC
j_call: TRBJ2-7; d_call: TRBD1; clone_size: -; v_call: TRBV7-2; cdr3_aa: CASSLDSGTGGQYEQYF; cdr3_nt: TGTGCCAGCAGCTTAGACTCAGGGACAGGGGGCCAGTACGAGCAGTACTTC
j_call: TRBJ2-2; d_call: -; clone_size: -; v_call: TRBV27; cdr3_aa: CASSASRPAVTGELFF; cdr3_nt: TGTGCCAGCAGCGCCTCCCGACCGGCGGTCACCGGGGAGCTGTTTTTT
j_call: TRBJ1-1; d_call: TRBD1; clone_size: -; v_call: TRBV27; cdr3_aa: CASSFPPGTGGADTEAFF; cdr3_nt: TGTGCCAGCAGTTTCCCCCCAGGGACAGGGGGCGCGGACACTGAAGCTTTCTTT
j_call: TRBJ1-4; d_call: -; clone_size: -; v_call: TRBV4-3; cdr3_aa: CASSRLTGVSNEKLFF; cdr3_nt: TGCGCCAGCAGCCGTTTAACCGGAGTTTCGAATGAAAAACTGTTTTTT
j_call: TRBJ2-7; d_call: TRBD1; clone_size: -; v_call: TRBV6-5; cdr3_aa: CASGDRVNEQYF; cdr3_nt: TGTGCCAGCGGAGACAGGGTGAACGAGCAGTACTTC
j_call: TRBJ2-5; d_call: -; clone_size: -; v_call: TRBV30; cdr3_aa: CASSMSGQETQYF; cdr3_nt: TGTGCCTCCTCAATGAGCGGTCAAGAGACCCAGTACTTC
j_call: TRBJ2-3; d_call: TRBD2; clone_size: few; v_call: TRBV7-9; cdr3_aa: CASSSYPGLATDTQYF; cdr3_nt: TGTGCCAGCAGCTCATACCCGGGACTAGCGACAGATACGCAGTATTTT
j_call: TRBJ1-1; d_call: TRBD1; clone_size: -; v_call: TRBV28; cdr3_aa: CATRTGEIRTEAFF; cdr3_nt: TGTGCCACCCGGACAGGGGAGATCAGAACTGAAGCTTTCTTT
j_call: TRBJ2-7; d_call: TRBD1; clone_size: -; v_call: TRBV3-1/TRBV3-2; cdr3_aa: CASSQDPGQFDEQYF; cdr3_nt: TGTGCCAGCAGCCAAGATCCGGGACAGTTCGACGAGCAGTACTTC